This T cell receptor (beta chain) was obtained from a study of blood T cell repertoires in COVID-19. The CDR3 runs to 14 residues. V dropped 0 bases and J dropped 9 bases, with 13 bases sitting between them. CDR1 SGHKS and CDR2 YYEKEE come from the germline V gene (reference sequence). Sequenced by immunoSEQ multiplex PCR; TCRdb stores in-frame clones only, minus some. The repertoire has approximately 250,000 clones, about nine tenths of them found once; the top ten carry about 10%. This clone was observed a handful of times. Material for sequencing was peripheral blood. This TCR was sampled from a man aged 40-50 years with active or convalescent COVID-19. The rearrangement uses TRBV5-5 and TRBJ1-5; D call uncertain. The CDR3 DNA reads TGTGCCAGCAGCTTGGAGGCAGGATTGGTGCCCCAGCATTTT. Translation gives CASSLEAGLVPQHF. The whole variable domain, filled in from reference TRBV5-5 and TRBJ1-5, reads DAGVTQSPTHLIKTRGQQVTLRCSPISGHKSVSWYQQVLGQGPQFIFQYYEKEERGRGNFPDRFSARQFPNYSSELNVNALLLGDSALYLCASSLEAGLVPQHFGDGTRLSIL.